The clone carrying this T cell receptor beta chain is a singleton in its sample. This entry comes from a study of T cell changes during pregnancy in multiple sclerosis. Per germline, CDR1 LGHNA and CDR2 YNFKEQ. Trimming cost V 3 bases and J 5 bases, with 17 bases left between them. The CDR3 runs 16 residues. TCRdb's table, derived via immunoSEQ multiplex PCR, lists solely in-frame clones and lacks some. The data contain about 20,000 clones, 75% to 90% of them seen just once; the ten biggest clones take up around 21%. The TCR sequence derives from a female donor in good health, enrolled as a control in a pregnancy study. The sample here was CD8+ T cells from peripheral blood mononuclear cells, taken after pregnancy. This chain uses TRBV4-2 with TRBJ2-1; D is possibly TRBD2 (5 bases). The CDR3 here is CASSHIPYGSHNEQFF. CDR3 nucleotides: TGTGCCAGCAGCCATATCCCGTATGGGAGCCACAATGAGCAGTTCTTC.